Following are 12 T cell receptor beta chains from one sample sequenced in a study of CD8 T cells in ankylosing spondylitis. Using its own MiXCR run on the 5' RACE reads, TCRdb lists one record per CDR3 protein. The sample yields a few hundred thousand distinct CDR3 sequences, around 10% seen once. The sequencing input was blood, either unsorted or a sorted T cell fraction (not recorded which). These receptors were taken from a male donor with ankylosing spondylitis or in good health (not recorded which).

The CDR3 spells CASSQILAGASDNEQFF. In nucleotides, the CDR3 is TGTGCCAGCAGCCAGATACTAGCGGGGGCCTCGGACAATGAGCAGTTCTTC. V gene TRBV3-1 combines with J gene TRBJ2-1, with 11 bases fitting TRBD2. Germline V gene data show CDR1 as LGHDT and CDR2 as YNNKEL (reference sequence). Trimming removed 3 bases from V and 5 bases from J; junction bases left unmatched: 9. There are 17 residues in the CDR3.

This clonotype was picked up a small number of times. The gene calls are TRBV4-2 and TRBJ2-7; D might be TRBD1 or TRBD2, each matching 6 bases. CDR3 length: 16 residues. The germline CDR1 and CDR2 sequences are LGHNA and YNFKEQ. Trimming took off 4 bases at V and 2 bases at J, with 18 bases between the two ends. CDR3 sequence reads: CASSLQPSGATYEQYF. DNA of the CDR3: TGTGCCAGCAGCCTTCAGCCTTCGGGGGCAACCTACGAGCAGTACTTC.

CDR3 coding DNA: TGTGCCAGCAGCGGGGACAGGGGATTCAATGAGCAGTTCTTC. Encoded protein: CASSGDRGFNEQFF. This sequence joins TRBV7-9 and TRBJ2-1, with TRBD1 matching over 10 bases. Looked up from germline, CDR1 is SEHNR and CDR2 is FQNEAQ (reference sequence). Unmatched junction bases numbered 4, after V lost 5 bases and J lost 6 bases. The CDR3 totals 14 residues.

The V and J genes are TRBV5-6 and TRBJ2-7; D is unclear. This CDR3 spans 14 amino acids. Germline CDR1 is SGHDT and CDR2 is YYEEEE. The germline V and J ends were trimmed by 1 base and 3 bases, with 11 bases remaining between them. The CDR3 region is CASSLNQKFYEQYF. The CDR3, as DNA: TGTGCCAGCAGCTTGAACCAGAAATTCTACGAGCAGTACTTC.

The table lists this clonotype with many counts. This chain links TRBV5-4 with TRBJ2-5; D perhaps matches TRBD2 (5 bases). Trimming stripped 0 bases from V and 4 bases from J, with 13 bases between. This CDR3 is built from 15 residues. The germline CDR1 and CDR2 sequences are SGHNT and YYREEE (reference sequence). The CDR3 protein is CASSLGAAVVETQYF. In DNA, the CDR3 is TGTGCCAGCAGCTTGGGGGCAGCGGTTGTAGAGACCCAGTACTTC. Supplemented by reference TRBV5-4 and TRBJ2-5, the full variable domain reads ETGVTQSPTHLIKTRGQQVTLRCSSQSGHNTVSWYQQALGQGPQFIFQYYREEENGRGNFPPRFSGLQFPNYSSELNVNALELDDSALYLCASSLGAAVVETQYFGPGTRLLVL.

This clonotype was detected ten times or more. The chain has TRBV6-1 and TRBJ2-1; a possible D gene is TRBD1 (5 bases). The CDR3 consists of 14 residues. Trimming removed 5 bases at V and 6 bases at J, with 14 bases between. From germline, CDR1 is MNHNS and CDR2 SASEGT. The DNA of the CDR3 is TGTGCCAGCAGTCGCTACAGACAGAGCAATGAGCAGTTCTTC. Translated: CASSRYRQSNEQFF.

The rearrangement links TRBV7-8 to TRBJ2-1; D is possibly TRBD1 or TRBD2 (6 bases each). V dropped 6 bases and J dropped 6 bases, with 21 bases sitting between them. Per the germline V gene, CDR1 is SGHVS and CDR2 is FQNEAQ. This CDR3 is 16 amino acids long. This CDR3 is CASSPKRLGGGNEQFF. CDR3 DNA sequence: TGTGCCAGCAGTCCCAAGAGGCTGGGGGGCGGCAATGAGCAGTTCTTC.

This clonotype was picked up many times. The V gene is TRBV29-1, the J gene TRBJ1-2; no firm D call. The germline gives CDR1 SQVTM, CDR2 ANQGSEA. V lost 5 bases and J 1 base, leaving 14 bases between the germline ends. The CDR3 is 14 amino acids. Here the CDR3 DNA reads TGCAGCGTTTTGCGGGCGGGAGTTAACTATGGCTACACCTTC. Its protein product is CSVLRAGVNYGYTF.

This clonotype was observed many times. The chain joins TRBV5-1 to TRBJ2-1, with D tentatively TRBD2 (5 bases). The CDR3 extends over 16 amino acids. Between the trimmed V and J ends, which lost 2 bases and 1 base, there was a span of 13 bases. The germline CDR1 and CDR2 sequences are SGHRS and YFSETQ. DNA for the CDR3: TGCGCCAGCAGCTTCGGGGTGGTAGGATCCTACAATGAGCAGTTCTTC. It translates to CASSFGVVGSYNEQFF.

This clonotype was detected a few times. V and J are TRBV11-2 and TRBJ2-6; no definite D call. V lost 3 bases and J 4 bases, leaving 13 bases between the germline ends. The CDR3 runs to 16 residues. Germline CDR1 and CDR2: SGHAT and FQNNGV. The DNA for the CDR3 is TGTGCCAGCAGCTTGGGCCCAAATACCGGGGCCAACGTCCTGACTTTC. It codes for CASSLGPNTGANVLTF. The full variable domain, completed using reference TRBV11-2 and TRBJ2-6, is EAGVAQSPRYKIIEKRQSVAFWCNPISGHATLYWYQQILGQGPKLLIQFQNNGVVDDSQLPKDRFSAERLKGVDSTLKIQPAKLEDSAVYLCASSLGPNTGANVLTFGAGSRLTVL.

The V gene is TRBV6-1, the J gene TRBJ1-4, with 8 bases identical to TRBD1. V lost 8 bases to trimming and J lost 7 bases; unmatched junction nucleotides: 9. Germline V CDR1 and CDR2: MNHNS, SASEGT. The CDR3 spans 14 residues. CDR3 sequence (DNA): TGTGCCAGCGGACCAACAGGGGGGAGTGAAAAACTGTTTTTT. Translation: CASGPTGGSEKLFF.

This clonotype was detected many times. This sequence joins TRBV20-1 and TRBJ1-4; D possibly corresponds to TRBD1 (6 bases). This CDR3 is 14 amino acids long. Trimming left V 4 bases short and J 7 bases short, with 16 bases between. Looked up from germline, CDR1 is DFQATT and CDR2 is SNEGSKA (reference sequence). The CDR3 sequence is CSANRGGGTEKLFF. The CDR3 DNA reads TGCAGTGCTAACCGCGGGGGCGGCACTGAAAAACTGTTTTTT.